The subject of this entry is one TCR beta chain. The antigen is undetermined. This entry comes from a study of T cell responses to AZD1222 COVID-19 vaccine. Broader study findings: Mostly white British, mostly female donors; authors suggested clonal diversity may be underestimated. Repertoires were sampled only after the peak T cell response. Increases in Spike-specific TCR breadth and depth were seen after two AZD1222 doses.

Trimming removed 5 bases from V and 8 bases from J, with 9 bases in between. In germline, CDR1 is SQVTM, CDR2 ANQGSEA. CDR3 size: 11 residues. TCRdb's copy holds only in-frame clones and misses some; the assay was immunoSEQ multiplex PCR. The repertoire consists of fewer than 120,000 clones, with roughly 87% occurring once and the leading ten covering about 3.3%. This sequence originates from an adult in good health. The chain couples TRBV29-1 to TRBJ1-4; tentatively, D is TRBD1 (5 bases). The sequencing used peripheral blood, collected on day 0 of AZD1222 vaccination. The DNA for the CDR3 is TGCAGCGTTAGGGGTAGGGAAAAACTGTTTTTT. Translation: CSVRGREKLFF.